A selection of T cell receptor beta chains follows, all from one sample in a study of control samples from healthy donors and cancer patients. Repertoires were generated with immunoSEQ multiplex PCR, while TCRdb's copy carries only in-frame clones and drops some. This repertoire shows about 120,000 clones, over 75% found once; its top ten account for about 1.8%. The sequencing input was blood. The receptors were sampled from a young man in good health. Each CDR3 is given with its conserved first and last residue. Each record gives: clone size, V gene, D gene, J gene, CDR3 protein, CDR3 DNA. A D gene is named only where the DNA matches it firmly. Rows give clone size only sometimes, using once, few, many, or a class for an expanded clone.

size: .; V: TRBV14; D: .; J: TRBJ2-1; CDR3: CASSQEAAAARGGQFF; DNA: TGTGCCAGCAGCCAAGAAGCGGCAGCGGCTCGAGGGGGGCAGTTCTTC
size: .; V: TRBV5-1; D: TRBD2; J: TRBJ2-2; CDR3: CASSVTSGTGELFF; DNA: TGCGCCAGCAGCGTTACTAGCGGCACCGGGGAGCTGTTTTTT
size: .; V: TRBV14; D: .; J: TRBJ2-5; CDR3: CASSHTETQYF; DNA: TGTGCCAGCAGCCATACAGAGACCCAGTACTTC
size: .; V: TRBV27; D: TRBD1; J: TRBJ2-7; CDR3: CASSDGTGKSYEQYF; DNA: TGTGCCAGCAGCGATGGGACAGGCAAGTCCTACGAGCAGTACTTC
size: .; V: TRBV12-3/TRBV12-4; D: TRBD1; J: TRBJ1-5; CDR3: CASKGTGDQPQHF; DNA: TGTGCCAGCAAAGGGACAGGGGATCAGCCCCAGCATTTT
size: .; V: TRBV14; D: .; J: TRBJ2-1; CDR3: CASSQAYSASSYNEQFF; DNA: TGTGCCAGCAGCCAAGCATATAGCGCAAGCTCCTACAATGAGCAGTTCTTC
size: .; V: TRBV10-1; D: .; J: TRBJ2-1; CDR3: CASSDGVLLYNEQFF; DNA: TGCGCCAGCAGTGACGGGGTCCTTCTCTACAATGAGCAGTTCTTC
size: .; V: TRBV7-9; D: TRBD1; J: TRBJ1-2; CDR3: CASSLHGTDYGYTF; DNA: TGTGCCAGCAGCTTACACGGGACAGACTATGGCTACACCTTC
size: once; V: TRBV28; D: .; J: TRBJ1-3; CDR3: CASRVTGPFSGNTIYF; DNA: TGTGCCAGCAGGGTAACAGGCCCCTTCTCTGGAAACACCATATATTTT
size: .; V: TRBV9; D: TRBD2; J: TRBJ2-2; CDR3: CASSVVGLAGNTGELFF; DNA: TGTGCCAGCAGCGTAGTAGGACTAGCGGGAAACACCGGGGAGCTGTTTTTT
size: .; V: TRBV2; D: .; J: TRBJ2-3; CDR3: CASRERVLTDTQYF; DNA: TGTGCCAGCCGGGAGCGGGTCCTCACAGATACGCAGTATTTT
size: .; V: TRBV4-1; D: TRBD2; J: TRBJ2-1; CDR3: CASSSTSGRADEQFF; DNA: TGCGCCAGCAGCTCGACTAGCGGGAGGGCAGATGAGCAGTTCTTC
size: .; V: TRBV15; D: .; J: TRBJ2-1; CDR3: CATSLGSGAQYSYNEQFF; DNA: TGTGCCACCAGCCTGGGATCGGGAGCCCAGTATTCCTACAATGAGCAGTTCTTC
size: .; V: TRBV7-3; D: .; J: TRBJ2-5; CDR3: CASSRRGETQYF; DNA: TGTGCCAGCAGCCGCCGGGGTGAGACCCAGTACTTC
size: .; V: TRBV7-3; D: .; J: TRBJ1-1; CDR3: CASSPRGENTEAFF; DNA: TGTGCCAGCAGCCCGAGGGGGGAAAACACTGAAGCTTTCTTT
size: once; V: TRBV6-5; D: .; J: TRBJ1-4; CDR3: CASRLNEKLFF; DNA: TGTGCCAGCAGGTTGAATGAAAAACTGTTTTTT
size: few; V: TRBV12-3/TRBV12-4; D: .; J: TRBJ2-1; CDR3: CASSFGAGEQFF; DNA: TGTGCCAGCAGTTTCGGAGCAGGTGAGCAGTTCTTC
size: .; V: TRBV19; D: TRBD1; J: TRBJ1-2; CDR3: CASSLDGTGFRSHGYTF; DNA: TGTGCCAGTTCACTAGACGGGACAGGGTTTCGATCCCATGGCTACACCTTC
size: .; V: TRBV5-1; D: TRBD2; J: TRBJ2-1; CDR3: CASSSRLAYEQFF; DNA: TGCGCCAGCAGCTCTAGACTAGCCTATGAGCAGTTCTTC
size: once; V: TRBV3-1/TRBV3-2; D: .; J: TRBJ1-3; CDR3: CASTQLWSSGNTIYF; DNA: TGTGCCAGCACCCAACTCTGGAGCTCTGGAAACACCATATATTTT
size: .; V: TRBV6-5; D: TRBD1; J: TRBJ2-7; CDR3: CASRDRETYEQYF; DNA: TGTGCCAGCAGGGACAGGGAAACCTACGAGCAGTACTTC
size: .; V: TRBV3-1/TRBV3-2; D: .; J: TRBJ1-5; CDR3: CASSQGWQAHQPQHF; DNA: TGTGCCAGCAGCCAGGGTTGGCAGGCGCATCAGCCCCAGCATTTT
size: .; V: TRBV6-4; D: .; J: TRBJ1-4; CDR3: CASSEGSNEKLFF; DNA: TGTGCCAGCAGTGAGGGGTCTAATGAAAAACTGTTTTTT
size: .; V: TRBV6-5; D: TRBD1; J: TRBJ1-2; CDR3: CASSRGQGIIEGYTF; DNA: TGTGCCAGCAGTCGCGGACAGGGGATTATTGAGGGCTACACCTTC
size: once; V: TRBV7-9; D: TRBD1; J: TRBJ1-1; CDR3: CASSLSRQGHTEAFF; DNA: TGTGCCAGCAGCTTGTCTCGACAGGGCCACACTGAAGCTTTCTTT
size: .; V: TRBV27; D: TRBD1; J: TRBJ1-2; CDR3: CASRGGQFYGYTF; DNA: TGTGCCAGCAGGGGGGGACAGTTCTATGGCTACACCTTC
size: .; V: TRBV5-6; D: TRBD1; J: TRBJ1-1; CDR3: CASSLVDRGKNEAFF; DNA: TGTGCCAGCAGCTTGGTCGACAGGGGTAAGAATGAAGCTTTCTTT
size: .; V: TRBV7-8; D: .; J: TRBJ2-7; CDR3: CASSRDTLYEQYF; DNA: TGTGCCAGCAGCCGGGACACCCTCTACGAGCAGTACTTC